This section outlines one TCR beta chain sequence together with its context. Its antigen is not known. Uncontrolled infection, other autoimmune disease, pregnancy or lactation excluded patients. The diagnostic basis comprised clinical symptoms, serum thyroxine and TRAb, thyroid ultrasound and orbital computed tomography. The authors obtained PBMCs from roughly 10 ml of fresh peripheral blood. The data were obtained in a study of T cells in Graves' hyperthyroidism and ophthalmopathy. Study-wide findings and caveats: From stable hyperthyroidism, ophthalmopathy was set apart by a 13 V-J model.

Researchers took RNA transcripts and amplified the TCR beta CDR3 regions from them. HTBI primers were used for first-round RT-PCR of the TCR CDR3. Via MiXCR, TCRdb re-called the multiplex PCR reads, giving one row per CDR3 protein. The sample records about 37,000 distinct CDR3 sequences, around 56% being singletons. The CDR3 runs 13 residues. CDR1 is SQVTM and CDR2 is ANQGSEA in the germline V gene. The V end was cut by 2 bases, the J end by 0 bases, with 5 bases between. J is TRBJ1-5 and V is TRBV29-1; no clear D. Sequenced: blood. This receptor was identified in a man aged 35-49 years with Graves' ophthalmopathy. The CDR3 region is CSVESGSNQPQHF. The CDR3, as DNA: TGCAGCGTTGAATCCGGTAGCAATCAGCCCCAGCATTTT.